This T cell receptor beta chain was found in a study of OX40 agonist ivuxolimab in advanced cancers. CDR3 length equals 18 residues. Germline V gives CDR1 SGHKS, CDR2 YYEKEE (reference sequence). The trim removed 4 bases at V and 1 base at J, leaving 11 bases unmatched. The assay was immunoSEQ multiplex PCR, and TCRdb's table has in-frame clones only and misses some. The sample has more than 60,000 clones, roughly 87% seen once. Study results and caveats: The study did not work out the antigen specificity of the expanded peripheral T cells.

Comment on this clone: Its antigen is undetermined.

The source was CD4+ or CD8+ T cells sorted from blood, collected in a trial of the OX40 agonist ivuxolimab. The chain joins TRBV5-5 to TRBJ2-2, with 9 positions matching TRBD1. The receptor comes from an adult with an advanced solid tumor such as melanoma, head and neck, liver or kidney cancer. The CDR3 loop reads CASSVGQGNRKNTGELFF. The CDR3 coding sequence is TGTGCCAGCAGCGTGGGACAGGGAAATCGGAAGAACACCGGGGAGCTGTTTTTT.